One T cell receptor beta chain is described in this entry. The sample belongs to a study of blood T cell repertoires in COVID-19. Study in general: Both acute and convalescent COVID-19 samples were obtained from the United States, Italy and Spain.

Trimming removed 5 bases from V and 4 bases from J; junction bases left unmatched: 7. The CDR3 is 15 residues long. The germline V gene has CDR1 LGHNT and CDR2 FRNRAP. Original processing notes: For nucleated cells, counts were estimated from reference gene primer amplification. Repertoires were generated with immunoSEQ multiplex PCR, while TCRdb's copy carries only in-frame clones and drops some. V, J and clone size reflect that table, while D and trimming were determined from the DNA. Here the sample spans about 170,000 clones, 65% to 85% being singletons. Sequencing input: peripheral blood. The sequence derives from a man in his 70s with active or convalescent COVID-19. The chain joins TRBV12-5 to TRBJ2-7, with 11 nucleotides matching TRBD1. CDR3 sequence reads: CASGKWTGGYYEQYF. The CDR3 DNA reads TGTGCTAGTGGTAAGTGGACAGGGGGCTATTACGAGCAGTACTTC.